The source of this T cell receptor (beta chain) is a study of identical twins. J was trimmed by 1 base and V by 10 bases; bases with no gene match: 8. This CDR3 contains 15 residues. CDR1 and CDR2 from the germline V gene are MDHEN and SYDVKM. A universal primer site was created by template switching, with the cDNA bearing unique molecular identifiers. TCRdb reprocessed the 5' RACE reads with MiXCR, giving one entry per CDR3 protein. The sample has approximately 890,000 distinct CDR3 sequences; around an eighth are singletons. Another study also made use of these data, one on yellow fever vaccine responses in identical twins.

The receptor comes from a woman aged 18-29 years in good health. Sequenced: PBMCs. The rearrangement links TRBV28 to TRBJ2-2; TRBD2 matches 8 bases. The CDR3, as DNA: TGTGCCACCCTTCCGGGAGGGTTGAACACCGGGGAGCTGTTTTTT. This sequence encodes CATLPGGLNTGELFF.